The clone carrying this T cell receptor (beta chain) has a count of ten or more. Library construction for TCR beta used iRepertoire HTBI primers and Arm-PCR of CDR3 regions. A single record per CDR3 protein comes from TCRdb applying MiXCR to the multiplex PCR reads. This table has some 600,000 distinct CDR3 sequences, more than 15% appearing once. This sample is drawn from a study of regulatory T cells in long-lasting Graves disease. Described time point: newly diagnosed GD, antithyroid drugs for less than 3 months. PBMC-derived RNA was used for the TCR library. Germline CDR1 SEHNR, CDR2 FQNEAQ (reference sequence). Trimming cost V 6 bases and J 8 bases, with 13 bases left between them. There are 12 residues in the CDR3. The data were also submitted as part of a second study, on T cells in Graves' hyperthyroidism and ophthalmopathy.

The sample consisted of peripheral blood mononuclear cells (PBMCs), taken at new diagnosis, from a patient treated with antithyroid drugs. The source is a man younger than 35 with Graves disease. The chain carries TRBV7-9 and TRBJ1-2; D gene ambiguous. CDR3 protein: CASSSPRTGYTF. In DNA, the CDR3 is TGTGCCAGCAGTTCCCCGAGGACGGGCTACACCTTC.